A single sample is the source of the 18 T cell receptor beta chains below, sequenced in a study of post-analysis software for immune sequencing data. Findings of the study overall: About 5 TRBV segments occurring more often in patients than controls included TRBV5-6, TRBV5-1 and TRBV20-1.

No antigen has been assigned to these receptors. Prepared TCR beta cDNA libraries contained unique molecular identifiers. A single record per CDR3 protein comes from TCRdb applying MiXCR to the PCR reads. The data show some 260,000 distinct CDR3 sequences, roughly a third seen once. Source material: blood. These receptor sequences come from a girl aged 10-17 years with multiple sclerosis.

This clonotype was counted many times. The rearrangement uses TRBV29-1 and TRBJ1-1; 11 nucleotides line up with TRBD1. The V gene's germline CDR1 is SQVTM and CDR2 ANQGSEA. This CDR3 has 13 amino acids. The V gene end was trimmed by 6 bases and the J gene end by 3 bases; junction bases not matched to a gene: 3. CDR3 coding DNA: TGCAGCGTCCGGGACAGGGGGGACACTGAAGCTTTCTTT. Its translation is CSVRDRGDTEAFF.

This clonotype occurred a few times. A read error may produce the germline difference seen at one junction end. The chain joins TRBV7-7 to TRBJ2-2, with 10 positions matching TRBD1. The CDR3 sequence is 17 residues long. Germline CDR1 and CDR2: SSHAT and FNYEAQ (reference sequence). In nucleotides, the CDR3 is TGTGCTAGCAGCTTCTACCCAGGACAGGGGGGCACCGGGGAGCTGTTTTTT. Translating gives CASSFYPGQGGTGELFF.

This chain connects TRBV18 to TRBJ2-6, with 11 bases fitting TRBD1. The CDR3 has 13 residues. Germline-derived CDR1 and CDR2 are KGHSH and LQKENI. V was clipped by 3 bases and J by 15 bases; unmatched bases: 4. CDR3: CASSPGTGGRLTF. The CDR3 DNA follows: TGTGCCAGCTCACCCGGGACAGGGGGGCGCCTGACTTTC.

Remarks on this clonotype: This sequence may be a read error, since a much larger clone differs from it by one base. V and J are TRBV7-2 and TRBJ2-3, with 15 bases that match TRBD2. Germline V gene sequence: CDR1 SGHTA, CDR2 FQGNSA. This CDR3 region has 18 residues. Trimming at V came to 3 bases and at J to 4 bases, leaving 8 bases not matched to a gene. As DNA, the CDR3 is TGTGCCAGCAGCTTGGCCGGGACTAGCGGGAGGTTTGCAGATACGCAGTATTTT. This encodes CASSLAGTSGRFADTQYF. Based on the CDR3 plus reference TRBV7-2 and TRBJ2-3, the full variable domain is GAGVSQSPSNKVTEKGKDVELRCDPISGHTALYWYRQSLGQGLEFLIYFQGNSAPDKSGLPSDRFSAERTGGSVSTLTIQRTQQEDSAVYLCASSLAGTSGRFADTQYFGPGTRLTVL.

The genes are TRBV2 and TRBJ2-1; a possible D gene is TRBD2 (6 bases). V gave up 6 bases and J gave up 4 bases, with 10 bases separating them. Looked up from germline, CDR1 is SNHLY and CDR2 is FYNNEI. The CDR3 is 13 amino acids. CDR3 nucleotides: TGTGCCAGCAGGGAGGGGAATTACAATGAGCAGTTCTTC. As protein: CASREGNYNEQFF.

This clonotype was seen repeatedly, ten times or more. The rearrangement joins TRBV7-2 to TRBJ2-1; D might be TRBD1 (5 bases). In germline, CDR1 is SGHTA, CDR2 FQGNSA. The V end was cut by 5 bases, the J end by 4 bases, with 12 bases between. CDR3 length: 14 residues. The CDR3 spells CASSDTQGYNEQFF. CDR3 nucleotides: TGTGCCAGCAGCGACACCCAGGGTTACAATGAGCAGTTCTTC.

As regards this clonotype: Given a much more abundant clone one base away, this may be a read error. This chain joins TRBV6-1 and TRBJ1-1, with D possibly TRBD1 on 5 matching bases. Per the germline V gene, CDR1 is MNHNS and CDR2 is SASEGT. With 5 bases removed from V and 6 bases from J, the gap between germline ends came to 22 bases. The CDR3 consists of 16 residues. This CDR3 is CASSPRGGGSHAEAFF. CDR3 DNA: TGTGCCAGCAGTCCCCGGGGTGGGGGAAGTCACGCTGAAGCTTTCTTT.

This clonotype was seen many times. The CDR3 DNA is TGTGCCAGCAGTTTATCCCGACTTCCAGGGGGCCTGGAGACCCAGTACTTC. Amino acid sequence: CASSLSRLPGGLETQYF. V and J are TRBV28 and TRBJ2-5; 8 bases line up with TRBD1. This CDR3 is 17 amino acids long. V shed 1 base and J 5 bases; nucleotides not matched to a gene: 12. CDR1 and CDR2 from the germline V gene are MDHEN and SYDVKM.

About this clonotype: A much bigger clone sits one base away, suggesting this may be a read error. CDR3 coding DNA: TGTGCCAGCAGCTTAAAGAGGTTGGGGAACACTGAAGCTTTCTTT. It encodes CASSLKRLGNTEAFF. The V call is TRBV7-8, the J call TRBJ1-1; no firm D call. Trimming pared 2 bases from V and 1 base from J, leaving 11 bases between. Germline loops: CDR1 SGHVS, CDR2 FQNEAQ. There are 15 residues in the CDR3.

In this sample, this clonotype turned up once. The gene calls are TRBV6-5 and TRBJ2-1; perhaps D is TRBD1 or TRBD2 (5 bases each). The V and J ends lost 3 bases and 1 base respectively, with 28 bases between them. The CDR3 is 21 amino acids. The V gene's germline CDR1 is MNHEY and CDR2 SVGAGI. CDR3 protein: CASSYNPGLGAQGWSYNEQFF. CDR3 coding DNA: TGTGCCAGCAGTTATAATCCCGGACTGGGCGCCCAGGGTTGGTCCTACAATGAGCAGTTCTTC.

This clonotype was detected ten times or more. The chain carries TRBV6-6 and TRBJ1-5; D may be TRBD1 (5 bases). The CDR3 consists of 13 residues. V lost 10 bases to trimming and J lost 2 bases, with 12 bases between them. Per germline, CDR1 MNHNY and CDR2 SVGAGI (reference sequence). DNA for the CDR3: TGTGCCAACTCGGGGGGGGGCAATCAGCCCCAGCATTTT. Its protein is CANSGGGNQPQHF.

This clonotype was counted at least ten times. V gene TRBV6-6 combines with J gene TRBJ1-1, with 8 bases fitting TRBD1. Germline loops: CDR1 MNHNY, CDR2 SVGAGI (reference sequence). With V trimmed by 5 bases and J by 6 bases, 11 bases remained unmatched. CDR3 length equals 15 residues. This chain's CDR3 is CASSPIFGQGAEAFF. The DNA for the CDR3 is TGTGCCAGCAGTCCGATTTTTGGACAGGGCGCTGAAGCTTTCTTT.

The chain joins TRBV7-9 to TRBJ1-1, with a tentative D call TRBD1 (5 bases). The germline gives CDR1 SEHNR, CDR2 FQNEAQ (reference sequence). With 1 base removed from V and 2 bases from J, the gap between germline ends came to 17 bases. There are 17 residues in the CDR3. The CDR3 DNA sequence: TGTGCCAGCAGCTTAGTACCACGGGGACGGGGAAACACTGAAGCTTTCTTT. Its translation is CASSLVPRGRGNTEAFF.

V and J are TRBV7-2 and TRBJ2-5; D possibly corresponds to TRBD2 (6 bases). From germline, CDR1 is SGHTA and CDR2 FQGNSA. This CDR3 spans 16 amino acids. Trimming took 1 base from V and 4 from J, leaving 16 bases between them. The CDR3 nucleotides read TGTGCCAGCAGCTTAGGTGGATGGGGGGAGAGAGAGACCCAGTACTTC. The encoded protein is CASSLGGWGERETQYF.

This chain connects TRBV29-1 to TRBJ2-3, with D uncertain. The V end lost 3 bases, the J end lost 2 bases, and 9 bases lay between the germline ends. The germline V gene encodes CDR1 SQVTM and CDR2 ANQGSEA. The CDR3 consists of 13 residues. CDR3 region: CSVEGRFTDTQYF. CDR3 nucleotide sequence: TGCAGCGTTGAGGGCCGTTTCACAGATACGCAGTATTTT.

The rearrangement joins TRBV3-1 to TRBJ2-5, with D perhaps matching TRBD2 (6 bases). The germline CDR1 and CDR2 sequences are LGHDT and YNNKEL (reference sequence). V was trimmed by 1 base and J by 5 bases, leaving 14 bases between them. This CDR3 has 15 residues. The CDR3 DNA is TGTGCCAGCAGCCAAGTAACGGGAGTAGGGGAGACCCAGTACTTC. It specifies CASSQVTGVGETQYF.

Only a few counts were recorded for this clonotype. V usage is TRBV7-2 and J usage is TRBJ2-7, with 10 bases matching TRBD2. CDR1 SGHTA and CDR2 FQGNSA come from the germline V gene. The CDR3 is 15 amino acids. Trimming removed 5 bases from V and 3 bases from J; junction bases left unmatched: 7. The CDR3 protein is CASSIGTSACYEQYF. The CDR3 DNA sequence: TGTGCCAGCAGCATCGGGACTAGCGCGTGCTACGAGCAGTACTTC. Filled out from reference TRBV7-2 and TRBJ2-7, the complete variable domain reads GAGVSQSPSNKVTEKGKDVELRCDPISGHTALYWYRQSLGQGLEFLIYFQGNSAPDKSGLPSDRFSAERTGGSVSTLTIQRTQQEDSAVYLCASSIGTSACYEQYFGPGTRLTVT.

The V call is TRBV6-5, the J call TRBJ1-5, with D hard to call. Germline V lookup: CDR1 MNHEY, CDR2 SVGAGI. CDR3 length equals 13 residues. V dropped 6 bases and J dropped 5 bases, with 11 bases sitting between them. DNA of the CDR3: TGTGCCAGCAGATCAGAGGTAGATCAGCCCCAGCATTTT. It is translated as CASRSEVDQPQHF.